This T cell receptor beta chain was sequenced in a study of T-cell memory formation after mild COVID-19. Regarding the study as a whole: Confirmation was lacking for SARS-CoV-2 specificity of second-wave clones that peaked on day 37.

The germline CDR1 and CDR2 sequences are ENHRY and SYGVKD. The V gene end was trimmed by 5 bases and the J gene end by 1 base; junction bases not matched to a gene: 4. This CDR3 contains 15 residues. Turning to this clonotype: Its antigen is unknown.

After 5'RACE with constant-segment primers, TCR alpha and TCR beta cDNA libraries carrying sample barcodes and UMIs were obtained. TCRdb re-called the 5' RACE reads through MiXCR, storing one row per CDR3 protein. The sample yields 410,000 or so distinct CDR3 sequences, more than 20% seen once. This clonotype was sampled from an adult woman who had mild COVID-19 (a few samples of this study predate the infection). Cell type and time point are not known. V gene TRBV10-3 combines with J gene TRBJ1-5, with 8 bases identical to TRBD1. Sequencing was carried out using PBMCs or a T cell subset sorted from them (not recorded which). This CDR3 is CAISQDRVSNQPQHF. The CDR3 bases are TGTGCCATCAGTCAGGACAGGGTGAGCAATCAGCCCCAGCATTTT.